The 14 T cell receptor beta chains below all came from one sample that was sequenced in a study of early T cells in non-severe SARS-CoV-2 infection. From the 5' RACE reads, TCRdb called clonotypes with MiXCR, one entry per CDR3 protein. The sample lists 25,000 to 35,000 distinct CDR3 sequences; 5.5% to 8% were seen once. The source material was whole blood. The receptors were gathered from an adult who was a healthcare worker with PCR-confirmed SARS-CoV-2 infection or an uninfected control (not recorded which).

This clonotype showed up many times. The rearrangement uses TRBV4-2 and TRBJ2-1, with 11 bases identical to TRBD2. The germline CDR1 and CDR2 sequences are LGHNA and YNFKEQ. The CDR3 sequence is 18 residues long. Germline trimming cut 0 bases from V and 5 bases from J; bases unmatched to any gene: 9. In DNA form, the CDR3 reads TGTGCCAGCAGCCAAGATGAGCCTAGCGGGAGGATGCACAATGAGCAGTTCTTC. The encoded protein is CASSQDEPSGRMHNEQFF.

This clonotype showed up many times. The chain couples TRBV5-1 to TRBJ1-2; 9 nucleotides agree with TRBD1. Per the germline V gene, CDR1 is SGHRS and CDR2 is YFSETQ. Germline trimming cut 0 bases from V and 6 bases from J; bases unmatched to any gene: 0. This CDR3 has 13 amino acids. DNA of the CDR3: TGCGCCAGCAGCTTGGGGACAGGGGATGGCTACACCTTC. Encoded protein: CASSLGTGDGYTF. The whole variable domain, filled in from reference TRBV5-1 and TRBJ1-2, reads KAGVTQTPRYLIKTRGQQVTLSCSPISGHRSVSWYQQTPGQGLQFLFEYFSETQRNKGNFPGRFSGRQFSNSRSEMNVSTLELGDSALYLCASSLGTGDGYTFGSGTRLTVV.

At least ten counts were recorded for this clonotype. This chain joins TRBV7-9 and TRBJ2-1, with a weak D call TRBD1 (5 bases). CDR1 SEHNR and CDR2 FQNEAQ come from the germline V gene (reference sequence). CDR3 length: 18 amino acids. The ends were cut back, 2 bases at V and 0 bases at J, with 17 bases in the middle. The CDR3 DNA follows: TGTGCCAGCAGCTTAACGGTCTTAGGACAACCCTCCTACAATGAGCAGTTCTTC. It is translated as CASSLTVLGQPSYNEQFF.

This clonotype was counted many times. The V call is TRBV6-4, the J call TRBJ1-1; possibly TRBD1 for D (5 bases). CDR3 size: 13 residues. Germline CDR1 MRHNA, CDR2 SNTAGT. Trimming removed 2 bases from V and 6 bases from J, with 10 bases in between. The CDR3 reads CASSDIRAPEAFF. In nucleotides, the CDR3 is TGTGCCAGCAGTGACATCAGGGCCCCTGAAGCTTTCTTT.

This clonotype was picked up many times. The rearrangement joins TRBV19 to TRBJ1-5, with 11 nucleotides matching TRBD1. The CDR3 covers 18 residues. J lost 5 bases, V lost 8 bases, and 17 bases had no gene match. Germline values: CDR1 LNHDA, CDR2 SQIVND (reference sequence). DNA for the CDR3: TGTGCCAGTTCCGAATGGCAGCGGACAGGGGGCGCGGATCAGCCCCAGCATTTT. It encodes CASSEWQRTGGADQPQHF.

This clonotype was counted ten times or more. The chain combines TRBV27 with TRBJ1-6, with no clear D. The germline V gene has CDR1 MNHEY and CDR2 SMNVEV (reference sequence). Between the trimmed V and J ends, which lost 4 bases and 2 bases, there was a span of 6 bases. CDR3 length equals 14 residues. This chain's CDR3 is CASSWTAYNSPLHF. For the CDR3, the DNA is TGTGCCAGCAGTTGGACCGCCTATAATTCACCCCTCCACTTT.

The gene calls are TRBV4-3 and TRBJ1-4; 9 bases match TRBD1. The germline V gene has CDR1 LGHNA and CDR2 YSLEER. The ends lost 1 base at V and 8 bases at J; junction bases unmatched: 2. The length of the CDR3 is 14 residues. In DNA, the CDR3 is TGCGCCAGCAGCCAAGGACAGGGGGGGGAAAAACTGTTTTTT. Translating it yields CASSQGQGGEKLFF.

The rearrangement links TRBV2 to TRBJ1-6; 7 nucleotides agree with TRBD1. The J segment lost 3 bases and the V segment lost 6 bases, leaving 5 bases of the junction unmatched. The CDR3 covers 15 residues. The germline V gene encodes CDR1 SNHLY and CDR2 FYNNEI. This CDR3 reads CASSGDSLYNSPLHF. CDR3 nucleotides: TGTGCCAGCAGCGGGGACAGCCTCTATAATTCACCCCTCCACTTT.

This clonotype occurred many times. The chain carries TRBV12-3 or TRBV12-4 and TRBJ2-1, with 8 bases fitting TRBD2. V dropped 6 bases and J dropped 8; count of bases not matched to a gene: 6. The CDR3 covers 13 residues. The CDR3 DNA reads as TGTGCCAGCAGCGGTCCCGGGGGGGATGAGCAGTTCTTC. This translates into CASSGPGGDEQFF.

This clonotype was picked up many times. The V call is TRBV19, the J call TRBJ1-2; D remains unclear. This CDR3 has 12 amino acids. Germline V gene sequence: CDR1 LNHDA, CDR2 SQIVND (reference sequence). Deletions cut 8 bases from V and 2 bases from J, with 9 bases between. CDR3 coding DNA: TGTGCCAGTTGGGTGATCAACTATGGCTACACCTTC. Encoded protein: CASWVINYGYTF.

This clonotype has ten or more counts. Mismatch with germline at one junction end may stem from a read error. The CDR3 DNA follows: TGCAGTGCTAGAGATCCGGGGGTCGGACGCACGGATACGCAGTATTTT. It is translated as CSARDPGVGRTDTQYF. This chain uses TRBV20-1 with TRBJ2-3; perhaps TRBD2 as D (6 bases). The CDR3 sequence is 16 residues long. Germline assignment: CDR1 DFQATT and CDR2 SNEGSKA (reference sequence).

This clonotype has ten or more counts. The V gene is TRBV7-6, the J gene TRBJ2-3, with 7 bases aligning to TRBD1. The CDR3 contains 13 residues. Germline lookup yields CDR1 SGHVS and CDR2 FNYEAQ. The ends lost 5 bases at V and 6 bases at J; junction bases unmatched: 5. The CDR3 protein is CASSRTGVDTQYF. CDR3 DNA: TGTGCCAGCAGCCGAACAGGGGTGGATACGCAGTATTTT.

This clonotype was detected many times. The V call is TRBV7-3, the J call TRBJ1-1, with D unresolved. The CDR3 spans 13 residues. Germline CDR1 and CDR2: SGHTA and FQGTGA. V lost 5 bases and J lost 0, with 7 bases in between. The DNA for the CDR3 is TGTGCCAGCAGCGCCCAGATGAACACTGAAGCTTTCTTT. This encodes CASSAQMNTEAFF. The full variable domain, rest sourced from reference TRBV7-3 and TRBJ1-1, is GAGVSQTPSNKVTEKGKYVELRCDPISGHTALYWYRQSLGQGPEFLIYFQGTGAADDSGLPNDRFFAVRPEGSVSTLKIQRTERGDSAVYLCASSAQMNTEAFFGQGTRLTVV.

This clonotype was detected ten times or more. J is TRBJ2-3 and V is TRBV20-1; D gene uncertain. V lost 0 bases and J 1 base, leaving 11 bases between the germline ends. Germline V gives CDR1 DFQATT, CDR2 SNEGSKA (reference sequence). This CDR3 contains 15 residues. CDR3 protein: CSAREGRFGTDTQYF. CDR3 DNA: TGCAGTGCTAGAGAAGGCAGGTTCGGCACAGATACGCAGTATTTT.